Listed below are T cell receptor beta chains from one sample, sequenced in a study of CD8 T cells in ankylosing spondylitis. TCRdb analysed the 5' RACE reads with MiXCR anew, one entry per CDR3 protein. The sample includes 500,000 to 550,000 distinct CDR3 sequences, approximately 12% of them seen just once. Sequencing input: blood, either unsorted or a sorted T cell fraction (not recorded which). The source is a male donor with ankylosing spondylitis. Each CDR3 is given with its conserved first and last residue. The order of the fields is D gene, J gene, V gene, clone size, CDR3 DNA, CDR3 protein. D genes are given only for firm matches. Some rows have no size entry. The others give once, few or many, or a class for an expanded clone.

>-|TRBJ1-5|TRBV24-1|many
TGTGCCACCAGTGCAGGGTCTGGCAATCAGCCCCAGCATTTT
CATSAGSGNQPQHF
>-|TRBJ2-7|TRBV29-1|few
TGCAGCGTTGAAGAAGGTAGAAGTCCCTACGAGCAGTACTTC
CSVEEGRSPYEQYF
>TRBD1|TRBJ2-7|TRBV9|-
TGTGCCAGCAGCGTTAGGAACGACAGGGGGGACCCCTACGAGCAGTACTTC
CASSVRNDRGDPYEQYF
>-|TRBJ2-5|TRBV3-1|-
TGTGCCAGCAGCCAAGGGGAGCGGGAGACCCAGTACTTC
CASSQGERETQYF
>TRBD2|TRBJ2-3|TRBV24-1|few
TGTGCCACCAGTGGGATGCGGGGACTAGCGGGAGAAGCAGATACGCAGTATTTT
CATSGMRGLAGEADTQYF
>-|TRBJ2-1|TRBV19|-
TGTGCCAGTAGTATAGGAGCGGGCACGTACAATGAGCAGTTCTTC
CASSIGAGTYNEQFF
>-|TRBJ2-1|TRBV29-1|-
TGCAGCGTGGGTTACAATGAGCAGTTCTTC
CSVGYNEQFF
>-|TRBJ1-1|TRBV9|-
TGTGCCAGCACCCTAATAGGGGTAAACACTGAAGCTTTCTTT
CASTLIGVNTEAFF
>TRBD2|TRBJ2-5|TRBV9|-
TGTGCCAGCAGCGCCCGGACTAGCGGGAGGGCCTCCCAAGAGACCCAGTACTTC
CASSARTSGRASQETQYF
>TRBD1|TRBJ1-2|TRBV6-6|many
TGTGCCAGCAACCTACAGGGGAGCTATGGCTACACCTTC
CASNLQGSYGYTF
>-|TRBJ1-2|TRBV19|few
TGTGCCAGTAGTCGTACAGGGTCGGGCTACACCTTC
CASSRTGSGYTF
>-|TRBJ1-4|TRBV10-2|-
TGCGCCAGCAGCTCCCGGGAAAAACTGTTTTTT
CASSSREKLFF
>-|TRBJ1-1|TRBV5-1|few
TGCGCCAGCAGCTTGGATCTCGGAGTGAACACTGAAGCTTTCTTT
CASSLDLGVNTEAFF
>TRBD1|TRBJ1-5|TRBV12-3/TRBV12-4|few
TGTGCCAGCAGTCTAAGGGACAGCGGCAATCAGCCCCAGCATTTT
CASSLRDSGNQPQHF
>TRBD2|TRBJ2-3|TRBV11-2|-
TGTGCCAGCAGCGAACCCTCGGGACTAGCGGATAGGGATACGCAGTATTTT
CASSEPSGLADRDTQYF
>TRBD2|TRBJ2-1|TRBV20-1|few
TGCAGTGCTTCATACCCTAGCGGGAGCTACAATGAGCAGTTCTTC
CSASYPSGSYNEQFF
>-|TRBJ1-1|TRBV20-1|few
TGCAGTGCTAGAGAATTGGCCACGAACACTGAAGCTTTCTTT
CSARELATNTEAFF
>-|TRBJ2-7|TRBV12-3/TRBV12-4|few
TGTGCCAGCAGGGCCAACTACGAGCAGTACTTC
CASRANYEQYF
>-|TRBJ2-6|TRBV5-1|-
TGCGCCAGCACCCTCATGTTGGGCTCTGGGGCCAACGTCCTGACTTTC
CASTLMLGSGANVLTF
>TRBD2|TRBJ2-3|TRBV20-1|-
TGCAGTGCTCCCTATTTGAGCGGGAGTCTTTTAGATACGCAGTATTTT
CSAPYLSGSLLDTQYF
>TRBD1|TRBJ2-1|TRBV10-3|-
TGTGCCATCGGCACCGGGACAGGGGGTACCTACAATGAGCAGTTCTTC
CAIGTGTGGTYNEQFF
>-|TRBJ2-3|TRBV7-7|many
TGTGCCAGCAGGCCAGCGGTCATAAGCACAGATACGCAGTATTTT
CASRPAVISTDTQYF
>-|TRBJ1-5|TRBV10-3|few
TGTGCCATCAGTGAGTCGGGGGGGGTGGCTCAGCCCCAGCATTTT
CAISESGGVAQPQHF
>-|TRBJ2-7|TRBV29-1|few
TGCAGCGTTGTCGTTCCCTTGGGCGAGCAGTACTTC
CSVVVPLGEQYF
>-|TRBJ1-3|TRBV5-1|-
TGCGCCAGCAGCCCGGACCCCGTTGACGGAAACACCATATATTTT
CASSPDPVDGNTIYF